This T cell receptor (beta chain) comes out of a study of blood T cell repertoires in COVID-19. Study summary: Whether acute or convalescent, the COVID-19 samples came from the United States, Italy and Spain. Sample material is recorded as cDNA or gDNA derived from T cells, B-cell-depleted T cells, or PBMCs.

This clone was seen just once. Per the germline V gene, CDR1 is LNHNV and CDR2 is YYDKDF (reference sequence). CDR3 length equals 14 residues. V shed 5 bases and J 4 bases; nucleotides not matched to a gene: 8. In the original analysis: Researchers report that nucleated cell counts were estimated from reference gene primer amplification. The assay was immunoSEQ multiplex PCR, and TCRdb's table has in-frame clones only and misses some. From that table come the V and J calls and clone size; the DNA was used to work out D and trimming. Seen here are approximately 230,000 clones, over 75% observed once, and the top ten hold under 2.5%.

Sequencing input: peripheral blood. The gene calls are TRBV15 and TRBJ2-7; 7 bases are a match to TRBD2. This receptor was identified in a woman aged 40 to 49 who had recovered from COVID-19. The CDR3 spells CATSRGLSLYEQYF. The CDR3 DNA reads TGTGCCACCAGCCGGGGACTATCTCTTTACGAGCAGTACTTC. Full variable domain (outside the CDR3, taken from reference TRBV15 and TRBJ2-7): DAMVIQNPRYQVTQFGKPVTLSCSQTLNHNVMYWYQQKSSQAPKLLFHYYDKDFNNEADTPDNFQSRRPNTSFCFLDIRSPGLGDTAMYLCATSRGLSLYEQYFGPGTRLTVT.